This T cell receptor beta chain was recorded in a study of blood T cells in healthy people across ages. PCR was performed a second time for roughly 7 to 12 cycles using a sample-barcoded 5' primer and a J-beta primer mix. TCRdb redid the calling of the 5' RACE reads with MiXCR, one entry per CDR3 protein. The sample holds about 1.4 million distinct CDR3 sequences, around 59% seen once. The CDR3 is 14 residues long. Germline CDR1 and CDR2: DFQATT and SNEGSKA (reference sequence). Deletions cut 2 bases from V and 7 bases from J, with 15 bases between. The chain links TRBV20-1 to TRBJ2-1, with D possibly being TRBD2 (6 bases). Sample: blood. This TCR was sampled from a man aged 18-30 years in good health. For the CDR3, the DNA is TGCAGTGCTAGATCGGTTATCGGGAGTAATGAGCAGTTCTTC. This translates into CSARSVIGSNEQFF.